Given below is one TCR beta chain in context. As originally analysed: By means of reference gene primer amplification, nucleated cell counts were estimated. Using immunoSEQ multiplex PCR, the repertoire was profiled, and TCRdb retains in-frame clones only, with some absent. Clonal size and the V and J genes are those of that table, whereas D and trimming came from the DNA. The table shows about 230,000 clones, with more than 70% occurring only once. The data stem from a study of blood T cell repertoires in COVID-19. In the study overall: From T cells, B-cell-depleted T cells, or PBMCs came the material, which was cDNA or gDNA.

The sequencing sample was made of peripheral blood. The TCR was taken from a man older than 75 with acute or convalescent COVID-19.

As DNA, the CDR3 is TGTGCCAGCAGCCCACGGACTAGCGGAAACTACGAGCAGTACTTC. This encodes CASSPRTSGNYEQYF. The chain links TRBV11-1 to TRBJ2-7; 10 nucleotides match TRBD2. Looked up from germline, CDR1 is SGHAT and CDR2 is FQDESV (reference sequence). There are 15 residues in the CDR3. Trimming cost V 5 bases and J 3 bases; bases outside gene matches: 7.